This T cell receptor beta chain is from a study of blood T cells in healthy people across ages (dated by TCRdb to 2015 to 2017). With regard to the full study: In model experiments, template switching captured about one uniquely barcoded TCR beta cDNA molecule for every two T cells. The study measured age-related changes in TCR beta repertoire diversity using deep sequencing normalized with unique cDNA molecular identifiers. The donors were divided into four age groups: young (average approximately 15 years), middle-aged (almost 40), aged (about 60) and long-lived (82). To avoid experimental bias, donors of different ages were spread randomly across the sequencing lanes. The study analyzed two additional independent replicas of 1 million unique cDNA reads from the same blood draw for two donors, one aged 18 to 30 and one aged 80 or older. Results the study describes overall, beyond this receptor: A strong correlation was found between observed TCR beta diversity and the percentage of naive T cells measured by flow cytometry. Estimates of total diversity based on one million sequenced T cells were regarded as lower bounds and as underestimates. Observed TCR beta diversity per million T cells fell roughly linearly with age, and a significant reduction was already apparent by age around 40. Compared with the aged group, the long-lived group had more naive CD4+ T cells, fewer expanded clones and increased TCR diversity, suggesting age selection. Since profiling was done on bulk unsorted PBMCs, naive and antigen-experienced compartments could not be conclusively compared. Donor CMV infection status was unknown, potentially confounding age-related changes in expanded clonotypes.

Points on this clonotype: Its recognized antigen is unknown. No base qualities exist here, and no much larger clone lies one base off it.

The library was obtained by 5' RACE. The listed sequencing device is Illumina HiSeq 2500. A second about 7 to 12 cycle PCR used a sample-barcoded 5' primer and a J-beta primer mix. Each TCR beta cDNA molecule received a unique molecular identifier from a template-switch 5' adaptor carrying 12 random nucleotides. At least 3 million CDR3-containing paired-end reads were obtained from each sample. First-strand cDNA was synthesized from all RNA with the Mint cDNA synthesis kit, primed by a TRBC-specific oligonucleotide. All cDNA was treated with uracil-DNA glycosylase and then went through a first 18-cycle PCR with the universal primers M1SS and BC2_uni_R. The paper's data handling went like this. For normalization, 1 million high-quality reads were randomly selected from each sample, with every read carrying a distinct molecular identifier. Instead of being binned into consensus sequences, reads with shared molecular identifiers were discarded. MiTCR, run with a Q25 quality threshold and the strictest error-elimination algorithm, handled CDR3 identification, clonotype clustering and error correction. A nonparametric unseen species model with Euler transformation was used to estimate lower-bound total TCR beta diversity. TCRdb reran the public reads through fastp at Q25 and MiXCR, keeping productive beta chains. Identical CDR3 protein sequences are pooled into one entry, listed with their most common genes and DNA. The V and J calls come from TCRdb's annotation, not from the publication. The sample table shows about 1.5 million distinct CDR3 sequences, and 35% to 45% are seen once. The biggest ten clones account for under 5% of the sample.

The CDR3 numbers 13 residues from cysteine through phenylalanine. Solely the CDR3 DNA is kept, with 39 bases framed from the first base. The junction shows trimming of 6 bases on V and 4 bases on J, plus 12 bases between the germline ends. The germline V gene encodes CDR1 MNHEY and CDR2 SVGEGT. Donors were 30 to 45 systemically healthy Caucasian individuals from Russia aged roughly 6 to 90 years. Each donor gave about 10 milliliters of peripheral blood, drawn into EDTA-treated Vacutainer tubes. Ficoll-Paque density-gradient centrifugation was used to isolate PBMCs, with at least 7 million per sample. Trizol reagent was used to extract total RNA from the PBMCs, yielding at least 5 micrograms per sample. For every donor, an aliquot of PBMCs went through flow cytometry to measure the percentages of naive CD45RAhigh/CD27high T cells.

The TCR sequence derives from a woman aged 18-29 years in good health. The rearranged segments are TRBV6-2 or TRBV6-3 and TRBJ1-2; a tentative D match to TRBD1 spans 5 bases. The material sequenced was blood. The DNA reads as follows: TGTGCCAGCAGGATTCAGGGCACCTATGGCTACACCTTC. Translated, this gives CASRIQGTYGYTF.